This T cell receptor beta chain is drawn from a study of siplizumab effects on memory and regulatory T cells (dated by TCRdb to 2018 to 2020). Regarding the study in general: The study examined how the anti-CD2 antibody siplizumab affects alloreactive T-cell subsets in allogeneic mixed lymphocyte reactions built from human PBMCs. General conclusions and limits of the study: Compared with memory T cells, unstimulated naive T cells appeared more diverse, and naive cells seemed to make a substantial contribution to the alloresponse. No functional confirmation was obtained for the suppressive function of proliferating Tregs from siplizumab cultures. Sequences below about 10^-5 frequency were poorly captured, so only a minor fraction of alloreactive clones could be mapped to unstimulated subsets. In reactions with siplizumab, an average of approximately 69% of mappable alloreactive CD4+ clones were Treg-derived, compared with 25% to 30% in control reactions. The cumulative frequency of alloreactive sequences traceable to unstimulated CD4+ memory T cells was significantly reduced by siplizumab. Roughly 80-95% of proliferating CD4+ or CD8+ clones could not be assigned a naive or memory phenotype.

This clone was seen a handful of times. It lacks a known antigen. No qualities accompany the bases; no much larger clone lies one base away. Library construction relied on the immunoSEQ multiplex PCR assay. Each sample had roughly 90,000 TCR templates assayed by the deep sequencing platform. Genomic DNA extracted from sorted T cells was used for TCRbeta CDR3 sequencing. The original pipeline was this. The R programming language was used for clonal analysis of TCRbeta CDR3 data. Alloreactive CD4+ and CD8+ clones were defined by comparing unstimulated samples with post-reaction CFSE-low samples. Regulatory or non-regulatory origin of alloreactive CD4+ clones was assigned by matching sequences to the sorted unstimulated Treg and non-Treg repertoires. Entries here come from immuneACCESS through TCRdb and include only in-frame sequences with V and J called. Some clones fail to appear in such tables; in the studies checked, an unresolved V gene covers under half of the shortfall, and the cause of the remainder is unknown. D and trimming were read from the DNA, whereas the V and J calls and clone size are those reported in that table. Present in this sample are some 90,000 clones, approximately 90% of which were seen just once. The ten largest clones capture 15% of the sample.

The CDR3 runs 16 amino acids, cysteine and phenylalanine included. Kept here is only the CDR3 DNA, which spans 48 bases and is read in frame from base 1. At the junction V is shortened by 3 bases and J by 4 bases; bases outside the gene matches: 6. Reading the germline V gene gives CDR1 SGHDT and CDR2 YYEEEE. Sorted unstimulated T cells and proliferating T cells recovered from mixed lymphocyte reactions underwent TCRbeta CDR3 sequencing. Fresh whole blood from about 10 HLA-typed healthy donors served as the source for isolating PBMCs. Sequencing was carried out using CD4+ T cells sorted from blood. The clonotype originates from a human donor in good health. Recombination joined TRBV5-6 with TRBJ1-4; 10 junctional bases match TRBD1. For the CDR3, the sequence is CASSSTGGAFNEKLFF. Read as DNA, the sequence is TGTGCCAGCAGCTCGACAGGGGGCGCGTTTAATGAAAAACTGTTTTTT.